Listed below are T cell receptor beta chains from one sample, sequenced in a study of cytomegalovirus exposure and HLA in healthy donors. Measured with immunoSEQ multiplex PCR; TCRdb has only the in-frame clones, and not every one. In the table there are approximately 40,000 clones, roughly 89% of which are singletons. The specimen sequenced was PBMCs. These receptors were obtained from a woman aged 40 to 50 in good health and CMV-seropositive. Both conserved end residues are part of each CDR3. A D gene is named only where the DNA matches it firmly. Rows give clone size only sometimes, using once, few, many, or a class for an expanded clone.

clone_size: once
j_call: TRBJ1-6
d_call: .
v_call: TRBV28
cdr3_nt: TGTGCCAGCAGTGGACAGTACCGCTCCTATAATTCACCCCTCCACTTT
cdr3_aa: CASSGQYRSYNSPLHF

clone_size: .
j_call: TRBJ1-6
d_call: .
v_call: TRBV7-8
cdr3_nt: TGTGCCAGCAGCTTCCGCAGGGATTCACCCCTCCACTTT
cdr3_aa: CASSFRRDSPLHF

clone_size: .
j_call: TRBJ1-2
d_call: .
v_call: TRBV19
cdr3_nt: TGTGCCAGTAGGGATCCAGGTGAAGCTAACTATGGCTACACCTTC
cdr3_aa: CASRDPGEANYGYTF

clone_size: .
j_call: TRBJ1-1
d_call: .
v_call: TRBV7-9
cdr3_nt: TGTGCCAGCAGCTTAGGTGGGGCAAACACTGAAGCTTTCTTT
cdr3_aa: CASSLGGANTEAFF

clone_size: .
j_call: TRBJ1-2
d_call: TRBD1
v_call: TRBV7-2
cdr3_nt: TGTGCCAGCAGCTATTACCCAGGGGGCGAGAGGAGCTACACCTTC
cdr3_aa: CASSYYPGGERSYTF

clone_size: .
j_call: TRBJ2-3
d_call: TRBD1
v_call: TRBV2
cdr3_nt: TGTGCCAGCTTCGGTCGGGACAGGGTACGGGATACGCAGTATTTT
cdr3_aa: CASFGRDRVRDTQYF

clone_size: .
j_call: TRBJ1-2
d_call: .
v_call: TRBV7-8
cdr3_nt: TGTGCCAGCAGCTTTGACAGGTCGTCTGGCTACACCTTC
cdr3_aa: CASSFDRSSGYTF

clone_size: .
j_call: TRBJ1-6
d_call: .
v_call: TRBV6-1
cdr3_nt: TGTGCCAGCTTTCGCAGACCCCTCCACTTT
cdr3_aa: CASFRRPLHF

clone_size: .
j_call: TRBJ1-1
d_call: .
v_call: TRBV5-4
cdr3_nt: TGTGCCAGCAGCTTACCTTCGGGACAAGCTTACACTGAAGCTTTCTTT
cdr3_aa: CASSLPSGQAYTEAFF

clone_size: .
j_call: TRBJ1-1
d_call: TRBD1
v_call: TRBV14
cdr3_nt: TGTGCCAGCAGCCAAGGCCCAGGGGGCACTGAAGCTTTCTTT
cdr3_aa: CASSQGPGGTEAFF

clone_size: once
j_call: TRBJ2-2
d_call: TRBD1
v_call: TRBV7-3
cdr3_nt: TGTGCCAGCAGCCAATCCCGGGACAGGGACACCGGGGAGCTGTTTTTT
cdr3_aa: CASSQSRDRDTGELFF

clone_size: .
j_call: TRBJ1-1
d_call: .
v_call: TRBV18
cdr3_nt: TGTGCCAGCTCACCCCAACCACAGAACACTGAAGCTTTCTTT
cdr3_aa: CASSPQPQNTEAFF

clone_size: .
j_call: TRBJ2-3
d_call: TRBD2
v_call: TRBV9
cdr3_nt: TGTGCCAGCAGCTCGCATACGACTAGCGAGGGAGATACGCAGTATTTT
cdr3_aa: CASSSHTTSEGDTQYF

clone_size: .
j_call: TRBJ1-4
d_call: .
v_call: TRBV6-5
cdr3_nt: TGTGCCAGCAGTTACGTTTCAGCAACTAATGAAAAACTGTTTTTT
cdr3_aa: CASSYVSATNEKLFF

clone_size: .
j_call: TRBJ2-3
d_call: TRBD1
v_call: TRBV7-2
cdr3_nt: TGTGCCAGCAGCGCCGCTTACAGGGGGACAGATACGCAGTATTTT
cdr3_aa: CASSAAYRGTDTQYF

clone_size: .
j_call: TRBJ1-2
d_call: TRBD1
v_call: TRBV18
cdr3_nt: TGTGCCAGCTCACCGGACAGGGGGAGAGATGGCTACACCTTC
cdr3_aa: CASSPDRGRDGYTF

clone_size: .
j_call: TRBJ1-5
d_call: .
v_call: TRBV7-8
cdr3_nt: TGTGCCAGCAGCTTGGCGGGATCAGCCCCAGGTCTAAATCAGCCCCAGCATTTT
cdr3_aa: CASSLAGSAPGLNQPQHF

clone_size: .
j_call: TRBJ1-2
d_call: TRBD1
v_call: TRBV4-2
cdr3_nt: TGTGCCAGCAGGACTGCCGACAGGGGCGCAGCCTATGGCTACACCTTC
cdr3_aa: CASRTADRGAAYGYTF

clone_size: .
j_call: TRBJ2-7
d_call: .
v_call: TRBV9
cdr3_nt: TGTGCCAGCAGCGTAGGTTGGCAAACCTACGAGCAGTACTTC
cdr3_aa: CASSVGWQTYEQYF

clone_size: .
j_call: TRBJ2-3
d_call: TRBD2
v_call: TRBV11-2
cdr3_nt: TGTGCCAGCAGCTGGGGTTTTAGCGGGGGGGCCGCAGATACGCAGTATTTT
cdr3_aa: CASSWGFSGGAADTQYF

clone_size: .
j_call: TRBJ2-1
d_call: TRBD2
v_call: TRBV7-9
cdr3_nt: TGTGCCAGCAGCTTAGCGCACTTGCTAGCGGGGTTTTTCTTC
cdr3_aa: CASSLAHLLAGFFF

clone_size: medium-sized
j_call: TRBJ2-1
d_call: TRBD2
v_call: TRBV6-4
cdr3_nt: TGTGCCAGCAGTGACTCAACTAGCGGGGACTACAATGAGCAGTTCTTC
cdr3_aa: CASSDSTSGDYNEQFF

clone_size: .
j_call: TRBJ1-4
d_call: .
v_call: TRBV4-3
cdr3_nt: TGCGCCAGCAGCCCGACGGGTGCATTCGTGGTGGAAAAACTGTTTTTT
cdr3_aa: CASSPTGAFVVEKLFF

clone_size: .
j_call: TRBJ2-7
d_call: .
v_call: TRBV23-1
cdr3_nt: TGCGCCAGCAGTCAGAAGGGGGGGGCGCAATACGAGCAGTACTTC
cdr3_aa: CASSQKGGAQYEQYF

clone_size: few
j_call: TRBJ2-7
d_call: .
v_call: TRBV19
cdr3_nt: TGTGCCAGTAGGAACCAGGGGGGCGAGCAGTACTTC
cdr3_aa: CASRNQGGEQYF

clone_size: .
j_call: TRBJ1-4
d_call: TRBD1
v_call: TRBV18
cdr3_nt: TGTGCCAGCTCACGACAGGGAACTAATGAAAAACTGTTTTTT
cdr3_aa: CASSRQGTNEKLFF

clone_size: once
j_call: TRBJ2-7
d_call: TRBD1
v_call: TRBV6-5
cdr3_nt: TGTGCCAGCAGTTACTTCCGGGACAGGGGCTACGAGCAGTACTTC
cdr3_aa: CASSYFRDRGYEQYF

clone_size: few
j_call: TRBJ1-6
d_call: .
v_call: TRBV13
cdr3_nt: TGTGCCACCAACATGGGGGCCAATTCACCCCTCCACTTT
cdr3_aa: CATNMGANSPLHF

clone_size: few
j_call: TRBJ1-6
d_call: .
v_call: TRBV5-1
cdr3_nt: TGTGCCAGCAGCACGGGACTCCTAGGGTTGGCCCTCCACTTT
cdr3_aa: CASSTGLLGLALHF

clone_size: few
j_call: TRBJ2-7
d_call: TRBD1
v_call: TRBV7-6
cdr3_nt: TGTGCCAGCAGCTTTGCAGGGGGCCGGTACGAGCAGTACTTC
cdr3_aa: CASSFAGGRYEQYF

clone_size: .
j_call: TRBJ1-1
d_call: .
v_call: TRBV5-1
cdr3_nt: TGCGCCAGCAGCTTGTCTGGAGCGAACACTGAAGCTTTCTTT
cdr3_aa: CASSLSGANTEAFF

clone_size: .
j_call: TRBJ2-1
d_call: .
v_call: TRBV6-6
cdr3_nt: TGTGCCAGCAGTTCGGGGGTACCCTACAATGAGCAGTTCTTC
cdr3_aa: CASSSGVPYNEQFF

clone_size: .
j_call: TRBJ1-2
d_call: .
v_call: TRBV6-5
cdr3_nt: TGTGCCAGCACCCCCCGAAGCTTCTATGGCTACACCTTC
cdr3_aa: CASTPRSFYGYTF

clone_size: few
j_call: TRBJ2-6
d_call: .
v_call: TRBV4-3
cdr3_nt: TGCGCCAGCAGCCAAGATAACTCGGTCTCTGGGGCCAACGTCCTGACTTTC
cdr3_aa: CASSQDNSVSGANVLTF

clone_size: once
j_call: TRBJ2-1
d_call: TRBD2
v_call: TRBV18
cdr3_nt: TGTGCCAGCTCACCTCCCAGCGGGGGGTACTACAATGAGCAGTTCTTC
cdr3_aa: CASSPPSGGYYNEQFF

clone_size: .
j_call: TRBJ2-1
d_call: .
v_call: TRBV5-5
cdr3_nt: TGTGCCAGCAGCTTGGGGCTAGTCAATGAGCAGTTCTTC
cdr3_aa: CASSLGLVNEQFF

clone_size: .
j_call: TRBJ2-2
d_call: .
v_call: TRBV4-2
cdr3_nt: TGTGCCAGCAGCCGGGGGGGCCGTGCCGGGGAGCTGTTTTTT
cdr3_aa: CASSRGGRAGELFF

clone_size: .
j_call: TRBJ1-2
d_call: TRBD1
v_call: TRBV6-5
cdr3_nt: TGTGCCAGCAGTTTCTCTCCAGACAGGGGGAGCGGCTACACCTTC
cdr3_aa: CASSFSPDRGSGYTF

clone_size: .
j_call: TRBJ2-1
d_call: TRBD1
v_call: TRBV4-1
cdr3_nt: TGCGCCAGCAGCCGACAGGGACAGGACAATGAGCAGTTCTTC
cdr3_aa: CASSRQGQDNEQFF

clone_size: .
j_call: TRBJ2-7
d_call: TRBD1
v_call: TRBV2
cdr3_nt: TGTGCCAGCACTCGGCCGGGACAGGGGTTCGGGGGCGAGCAGTACTTC
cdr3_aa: CASTRPGQGFGGEQYF

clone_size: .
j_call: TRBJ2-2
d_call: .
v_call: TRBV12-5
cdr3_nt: TGTGCTAGTGGTCCGGACAGCGTTTGGGACACCGGGGAGCTGTTTTTT
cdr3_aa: CASGPDSVWDTGELFF

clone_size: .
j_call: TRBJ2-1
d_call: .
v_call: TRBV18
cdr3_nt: TGTGCCAGCTCACCTACGGAAGGGGGTAGGGGCGATGAGCAGTTCTTC
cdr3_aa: CASSPTEGGRGDEQFF